These T cell receptor beta chains were read from a single sample in a study of CD8 T cells in ankylosing spondylitis. MiXCR, run by TCRdb on the 5' RACE reads, gives a single entry per CDR3 protein. The sample contains some 250,000 distinct CDR3 sequences, around 10% of which appear only once. Sequenced input: blood, either unsorted or a sorted T cell fraction (not recorded which). These receptors came from a male donor with ankylosing spondylitis or in good health (not recorded which). The CDR3 runs from the conserved cysteine through the conserved F or W. The D gene is left open where the match is weak. A row's size may be missing; if present it is once, few, many or a size class.

D gene,V gene,J gene,clone size,CDR3 DNA,CDR3 protein
TRBD1,TRBV5-1,TRBJ2-3,many,TGCGCCAGCAGCTTCCAACCGGGACAGGGGGGCCCAGATACGCAGTATTTT,CASSFQPGQGGPDTQYF
NA,TRBV12-3/TRBV12-4,TRBJ2-5,many,TGTGCCAGCAGTTGGGAGACCCAGTACTTC,CASSWETQYF
NA,TRBV11-2,TRBJ1-2,NA,TGTGCCAGCAGCTTAGGTTTGGAGGGGCGATTCTATGGCTACACCTTC,CASSLGLEGRFYGYTF
TRBD2,TRBV5-1,TRBJ2-2,many,TGCGCCAGCAGCGCACCCTTGACTAGCGCGAGCACCGGGGAGCTGTTTTTT,CASSAPLTSASTGELFF
TRBD1,TRBV12-3/TRBV12-4,TRBJ1-2,many,TGTGCCAGCAATATAGGGGACAGGGGTGGTGGCTACACCTTC,CASNIGDRGGGYTF
TRBD1,TRBV12-3/TRBV12-4,TRBJ1-5,many,TGTGCCAGCTCATCCCCCGGGCAGGGGGGCAATCAGCCCCAGCATTTT,CASSSPGQGGNQPQHF
TRBD1,TRBV27,TRBJ1-1,many,TGTGCCAGCAGTGACCGGGACAGGGGACAGAACACTGAAGCTTTCTTT,CASSDRDRGQNTEAFF
TRBD2,TRBV5-1,TRBJ2-3,few,TGCGCCAGCAGCCTTCATGGACTAGCGGGACCCTCCGCAACAGATACGCAGTATTTT,CASSLHGLAGPSATDTQYF
TRBD1,TRBV29-1,TRBJ1-1,NA,TGCAGCGCCTCAGAGGTCGGACAGGTCTTTGGGAGCACCAAAGCTTTCTTT,CSASEVGQVFGSTKAFF
NA,TRBV15,TRBJ2-7,many,TGTGCCACCAGCGTTACCCAGAGCTCCTACGAGCAGTACTTC,CATSVTQSSYEQYF
TRBD1,TRBV5-1,TRBJ2-1,NA,TGCGCCAGCAGCGAGGACAGGGGCAGCTACAATGAGCAGTTCTTC,CASSEDRGSYNEQFF
NA,TRBV29-1,TRBJ1-3,many,TGCAGCGTTGAATACGGGGTAAACACCATATATTTT,CSVEYGVNTIYF
NA,TRBV24-1,TRBJ1-1,few,TGTGCCACCAGTGATTCCCAGAGATCGAACACTGAAGCTTTCTTT,CATSDSQRSNTEAFF
TRBD1,TRBV6-2/TRBV6-3,TRBJ2-2,many,TGTGCCAGCAGTTCTAGGACAGGGGGCAACACCGGGGAGCTGTTTTTT,CASSSRTGGNTGELFF
TRBD2,TRBV12-3/TRBV12-4,TRBJ2-1,many,TGTGCCAGCAGTTACCTAGCGGGGGGGGCCTACAATGAGCAGTTCTTC,CASSYLAGGAYNEQFF
NA,TRBV19,TRBJ1-6,NA,TGTGCCAGTAGTATTTTCGCCCCGGATCGGTCACCCCTCCACTTT,CASSIFAPDRSPLHF
NA,TRBV28,TRBJ2-5,many,TGTGCCAGCAGTTTACGACGGCGGGAGACCCAGTACTTC,CASSLRRRETQYF
NA,TRBV3-1,TRBJ2-7,few,TGTGCCAGCAGCCAAGGGGCCTTTCAGGTTGGCGAGCAGTACTTC,CASSQGAFQVGEQYF
NA,TRBV29-1,TRBJ2-3,many,TGCAGCGTTGAAGTGGCCACAGATACGCAGTATTTT,CSVEVATDTQYF
NA,TRBV7-9,TRBJ2-1,few,TGTGCCAGCAGCCTAGCGTCTGAGCAGTTCTTC,CASSLASEQFF
NA,TRBV29-1,TRBJ1-1,many,TGCAGCGTCCACGTGGGGACTGAAGCTTTCTTT,CSVHVGTEAFF
NA,TRBV20-1,TRBJ2-5,many,TGCAGTGCTAGACAAGAGACCCAGTACTTC,CSARQETQYF
NA,TRBV5-6,TRBJ1-3,many,TGTGCCAGCAGCTTGGTCGGGACACCTAGCTCTGGAAACACCATATATTTT,CASSLVGTPSSGNTIYF